The 27 T cell receptor beta chains below were found in one sample sequenced in a study of brain T cells in children with intractable seizures (dated by TCRdb to about 2021). The time point label here, explained by the study, means: resected brain tissue, or blood drawn just prior to surgery. Library creation used the immunoSEQ multiplex PCR assay. Held by TCRdb, this immuneACCESS table contains in-frame sequences only and omits some clones. Under half of the omission traces to an unresolved V gene where checked; the cause of the rest is unknown. This sample is represented by some 76,000 clones; about 93% of them were singletons. The ten largest account for over 1.5% of the sample. Sequencing used peripheral blood, obtained at surgery. The receptors stem from a boy less than two years old with tuberous sclerosis and intractable seizures.

This clone was detected only once. J is TRBJ2-3 and V is TRBV5-1; no firm D call. Germline V gene data show CDR1 as SGHRS and CDR2 as YFSETQ. The CDR3 covers 16 residues. Trimming shortened V by 0 bases and J by 1 base, and 12 bases separated the two germline ends. The CDR3 spells CASSLEGGAGTDTQYF. The DNA of the CDR3 is TGCGCCAGCAGCTTGGAAGGTGGCGCCGGCACAGATACGCAGTATTTT.

The chain carries TRBV7-9 and TRBJ2-1; D is undetermined. Germline CDR1 is SEHNR and CDR2 is FQNEAQ (reference sequence). The CDR3 runs 12 residues. Trimming pared 1 base from V and 5 bases from J, leaving 3 bases between. DNA for the CDR3: TGTGCCAGCAGCTTAGTGAACAATGAGCAGTTCTTC. Translation gives CASSLVNNEQFF.

The chain recombines TRBV5-1 with TRBJ2-1; D is ambiguous. Trimming cost V 1 base and J 4 bases, with 18 bases left between them. The CDR3 covers 17 residues. CDR1 is SGHRS, CDR2 YFSETQ, per germline. The CDR3 nucleotides are TGCGCCAGCAGCTTGACGGCTAGTTGGAACCCTTACAATGAGCAGTTCTTC. Protein product: CASSLTASWNPYNEQFF.

The CDR3 sequence is CASSLRMDINEQFF. Here the CDR3 DNA reads TGTGCCAGCAGCTTAAGGATGGATATCAATGAGCAGTTCTTC. V usage is TRBV11-3 and J usage is TRBJ2-1; D not certain. Germline V lookup: CDR1 SGHNT, CDR2 YENEEA. There are 14 residues in the CDR3. Trimming stripped 2 bases from V and 6 bases from J, with 11 bases between.

This clone was detected only once. V usage is TRBV3-1 (or the pseudogene TRBV3-2) and J usage is TRBJ1-2; no definite D call. The germline gives CDR1 LGHDT, CDR2 YNNKEL (reference sequence). The V end lost 4 bases, the J end lost 3 bases, and 9 bases lay between the germline ends. This CDR3 has 13 amino acids. The chain's CDR3 is CASSLRQDYGYTF. The CDR3 coding sequence is TGTGCCAGCAGCCTTCGACAAGACTATGGCTACACCTTC.

This sequence joins TRBV3-1 (or the pseudogene TRBV3-2) and TRBJ2-2; a possible D gene is TRBD2 (6 bases). The length of the CDR3 is 16 residues. Germline V lookup: CDR1 LGHDT, CDR2 YNNKEL (reference sequence). Trimming stripped 2 bases from V and 3 bases from J, with 13 bases between. Here the CDR3 reads CASSQLTGGDTGELFF. The CDR3 nucleotides are TGTGCCAGCAGCCAACTTACCGGGGGAGACACCGGGGAGCTGTTTTTT.

The chain uses TRBV3-1 (or the pseudogene TRBV3-2) and TRBJ1-2, with TRBD1 matching over 8 bases. The CDR3 sequence is 17 residues long. J gave up 2 bases and V 0 bases, and 8 bases lay outside the gene matches. CDR1 is LGHDT and CDR2 is YNNKEL in the germline V gene (reference sequence). The CDR3 reads CASSQDNSGTGNYGYTF. The CDR3 coding sequence is TGTGCCAGCAGCCAAGATAATTCCGGGACAGGAAACTATGGCTACACCTTC.

V is TRBV18 and J is TRBJ2-2; 10 bases fit TRBD1. Germline CDR1 and CDR2: KGHSH and LQKENI. V trimming: 0 bases; J trimming: 7 bases; junction bases outside the gene matches: 5. CDR3 length: 16 residues. The CDR3 protein is CASSPPKTGGRGELFF. The CDR3 region has the DNA TGTGCCAGCTCACCACCCAAGACAGGGGGCCGCGGGGAGCTGTTTTTT.

The chain carries TRBV6-5 and TRBJ2-7; 7 bases agree with TRBD1. CDR3 length: 13 residues. The V and J ends lost 2 bases and 5 bases, in that order; junction bases with no gene match: 3. Germline loops: CDR1 MNHEY, CDR2 SVGAGI. CDR3 sequence: CASSYDRENEQYF. The CDR3 DNA reads as TGTGCCAGCAGTTACGACAGGGAGAACGAGCAGTACTTC.

The genes are TRBV5-5 and TRBJ2-7; tentatively, D is TRBD2 (6 bases). Germline CDR1 is SGHKS and CDR2 is YYEKEE (reference sequence). V was cut by 0 bases and J by 2 bases, with 12 bases left in between. This CDR3 is 15 amino acids long. CDR3 in amino acids: CASSLGGTVPYEQYF. In nucleotides, the CDR3 is TGTGCCAGCAGCTTGGGCGGGACGGTACCCTACGAGCAGTACTTC.

The chain uses TRBV2 and TRBJ1-4; weak D call: TRBD1 (5 bases). The CDR3 spans 17 residues. Trimming pared 0 bases from V and 7 bases from J, leaving 18 bases between. Germline assignment: CDR1 SNHLY and CDR2 FYNNEI. The CDR3 nucleotides read TGTGCCAGCAGTGAAGCCGAGATGCCTTTGAGGGGTGAAAAACTGTTTTTT. It yields the protein CASSEAEMPLRGEKLFF. The full variable domain, completed using reference TRBV2 and TRBJ1-4, is EPEVTQTPSHQVTQMGQEVILRCVPISNHLYFYWYRQILGQKVEFLVSFYNNEISEKSEIFDDQFSVERPDGSNFTLKIRSTKLEDSAMYFCASSEAEMPLRGEKLFFGSGTQLSVL.

This clone was seen a single time. This chain uses TRBV11-2 with TRBJ1-2; D may be TRBD1 (5 bases). This CDR3 comprises 16 residues. Trimming pared 1 base from V and 1 base from J, leaving 13 bases between. In germline, CDR1 is SGHAT, CDR2 FQNNGV. The CDR3 sequence is CASSLGVGGNNYGYTF. CDR3 DNA: TGTGCCAGCAGCTTAGGGGTCGGGGGGAATAACTATGGCTACACCTTC.

The chain couples TRBV2 to TRBJ2-1, with no clear D. Germline CDR1 SNHLY, CDR2 FYNNEI. There are 11 residues in the CDR3. V was clipped by 10 bases and J by 1 base, with 5 bases between them. The CDR3 reads CATGSYNEQFF. The CDR3 DNA sequence: TGTGCCACCGGTTCCTACAATGAGCAGTTCTTC. Full variable domain (missing parts from reference TRBV2 and TRBJ2-1): EPEVTQTPSHQVTQMGQEVILRCVPISNHLYFYWYRQILGQKVEFLVSFYNNEISEKSEIFDDQFSVERPDGSNFTLKIRSTKLEDSAMYFCATGSYNEQFFGPGTRLTVL.

This clone was seen once. The CDR3 here is CATSDPGPGLGSNEQFF. The CDR3 nucleotides are TGTGCCACCAGTGATCCGGGGCCGGGACTAGGCAGCAATGAGCAGTTCTTC. V and J are TRBV24-1 and TRBJ2-1; 8 nucleotides align to TRBD2. V was clipped by 3 bases and J by 6 bases; unmatched bases: 12. The CDR3 has 17 amino acids. The germline CDR1 and CDR2 sequences are KGHDR and SFDVKD.

V gene TRBV6-4 combines with J gene TRBJ2-1; no firm D call. Trimming cost V 4 bases and J 7 bases, with 17 bases left between them. The length of the CDR3 is 15 residues. Germline V gene data show CDR1 as MRHNA and CDR2 as SNTAGT. The CDR3 DNA reads as TGTGCCAGCAGTGTCTCAGCGTTCAATCCAAATGAGCAGTTCTTC. This translates into CASSVSAFNPNEQFF.

The J gene is TRBJ2-7, the V gene TRBV11-2, with D perhaps TRBD2 (6 bases). The V and J ends lost 4 bases and 5 bases respectively, with 6 bases between them. CDR3 length: 11 amino acids. The germline CDR1 and CDR2 sequences are SGHAT and FQNNGV. The CDR3 DNA sequence: TGTGCCAGCAGCTGGAGGGACGAGCAGTACTTC. Translated: CASSWRDEQYF.

The chain carries TRBV6-2 or TRBV6-3 and TRBJ1-5, with unresolved D. The CDR3 extends over 15 amino acids. Germline V gene lookup returns CDR1 MNHEY and CDR2 SVGEGT. Trimming removed 6 bases at V and 2 bases at J, with 14 bases between. The CDR3 sequence: CASSDSGSGNQPQHF. The CDR3 coding sequence is TGTGCCAGCAGCGATTCAGGCTCTGGCAATCAGCCCCAGCATTTT.

The rearrangement joins TRBV11-3 to TRBJ2-2; 9 bases align to TRBD2. The CDR3 covers 14 residues. V lost 5 bases, J lost 10 bases, and 8 bases stayed unmatched. From germline, CDR1 is SGHNT and CDR2 YENEEA. The CDR3 DNA reads as TGTGCCAGCAGCCGCCTGGCGGGGGGGGAGGAGCTGTTTTTT. This encodes CASSRLAGGEELFF.

V usage is TRBV27 and J usage is TRBJ1-1; TRBD1 might be the D (5 bases). The CDR3 runs to 14 residues. V dropped 2 bases and J dropped 0 bases, with 7 bases sitting between them. Germline V gene lookup returns CDR1 MNHEY and CDR2 SMNVEV (reference sequence). The CDR3 loop reads CASSLKGLNTEAFF. The DNA for the CDR3 is TGTGCCAGCAGTTTAAAGGGGTTGAACACTGAAGCTTTCTTT.

This rearrangement joins TRBV7-8 to TRBJ2-5; no reliable D call. The CDR3 totals 13 residues. Germline lookup yields CDR1 SGHVS and CDR2 FQNEAQ. The V gene lost 3 bases and the J gene lost 3 bases, with 8 bases spanning the gap. The CDR3 protein is CASSLSLKETQYF. Here the CDR3 DNA reads TGTGCCAGCAGCTTGTCACTTAAAGAGACCCAGTACTTC.

The rearrangement joins TRBV27 to TRBJ2-7; 10 nucleotides align to TRBD1. The CDR3 consists of 16 residues. V dropped 5 bases and J dropped 3; count of bases not matched to a gene: 10. Germline CDR1 MNHEY, CDR2 SMNVEV (reference sequence). CDR3 region: CASSGVTGGGIYEQYF. In DNA, the CDR3 is TGTGCCAGCAGTGGGGTGACAGGGGGCGGTATCTACGAGCAGTACTTC.

J is TRBJ2-1 and V is TRBV24-1; no definite D call. The CDR3 has 11 amino acids. Germline V CDR1 and CDR2: KGHDR, SFDVKD. Trimming cost V 7 bases and J 8 bases, with 8 bases left between them. The CDR3 DNA sequence: TGTGCCACCAGAGACTCGGATGAGCAGTTCTTC. Translating gives CATRDSDEQFF.

The chain has TRBV4-1 and TRBJ2-1, with 15 bases fitting TRBD2. J gave up 12 bases and V 0 bases, and 6 bases lay outside the gene matches. Germline V gene lookup returns CDR1 MGHRA and CDR2 YSYEKL. The CDR3 totals 16 residues. Here the CDR3 reads CASSQERTSGGARQFF. The DNA for the CDR3 is TGCGCCAGCAGCCAAGAAAGGACTAGCGGGGGGGCCCGGCAGTTCTTC.

This clone was seen just once. The chain couples TRBV2 to TRBJ1-5; TRBD1 matches at 7 bases. Germline V gives CDR1 SNHLY, CDR2 FYNNEI. Trimming took 3 bases from V and 4 from J; bases not matched to a gene: 0. The CDR3 consists of 13 residues. CDR3 DNA: TGTGCCAGCAGTGACAGGGGGAATCAGCCCCAGCATTTT. Protein product: CASSDRGNQPQHF.

The J gene is TRBJ2-3, the V gene TRBV24-1, with D perhaps matching TRBD1 or TRBD2 (5 bases each). This CDR3 has 13 residues. Looked up from germline, CDR1 is KGHDR and CDR2 is SFDVKD. Trimming took off 9 bases at V and 2 bases at J, with 11 bases between the two ends. The CDR3 DNA reads TGTGCCACCGGGATGGGGGACACAGATACGCAGTATTTT. Translating gives CATGMGDTDTQYF.

This chain uses TRBV6-2 or TRBV6-3 with TRBJ1-2; weak D call: TRBD1 (5 bases). The CDR3 runs to 12 residues. Trimming left V 1 base short and J 12 bases short, with 12 bases between. The germline CDR1 and CDR2 sequences are MNHEY and SVGEGT. The CDR3 region is CASSYFQGMDTF. The CDR3 nucleotides read TGTGCCAGCAGTTACTTCCAGGGCATGGACACCTTC.

As regards this clone: The identical CDR3 is also encoded by other nucleotide sequences in the sample. The chain joins TRBV12-3 or TRBV12-4 to TRBJ2-5, with TRBD2 as a possible D gene (6 bases). Trimming removed 1 base from V and 5 bases from J, with 8 bases in between. CDR3 length: 13 amino acids. CDR3 protein: CASSLVLAETQYF. The CDR3 DNA reads as TGTGCCAGCAGTTTAGTACTAGCTGAGACCCAGTACTTC.